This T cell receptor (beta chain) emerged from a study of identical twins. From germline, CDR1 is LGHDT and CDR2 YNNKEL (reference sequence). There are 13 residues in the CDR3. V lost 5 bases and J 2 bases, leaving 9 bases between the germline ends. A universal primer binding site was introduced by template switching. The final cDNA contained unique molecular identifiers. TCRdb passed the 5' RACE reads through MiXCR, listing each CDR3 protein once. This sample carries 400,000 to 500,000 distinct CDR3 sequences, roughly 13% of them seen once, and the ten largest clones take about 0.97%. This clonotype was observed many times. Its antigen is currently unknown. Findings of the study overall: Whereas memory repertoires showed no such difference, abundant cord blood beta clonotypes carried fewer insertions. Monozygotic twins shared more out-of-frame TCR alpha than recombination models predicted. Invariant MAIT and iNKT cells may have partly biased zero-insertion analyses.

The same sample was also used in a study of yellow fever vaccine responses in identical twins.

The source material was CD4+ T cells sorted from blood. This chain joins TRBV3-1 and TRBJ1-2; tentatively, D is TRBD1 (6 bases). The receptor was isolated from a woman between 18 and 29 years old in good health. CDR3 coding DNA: TGTGCCAGCAGCTCTACAGGGAACTATGGCTACACCTTC. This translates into CASSSTGNYGYTF.